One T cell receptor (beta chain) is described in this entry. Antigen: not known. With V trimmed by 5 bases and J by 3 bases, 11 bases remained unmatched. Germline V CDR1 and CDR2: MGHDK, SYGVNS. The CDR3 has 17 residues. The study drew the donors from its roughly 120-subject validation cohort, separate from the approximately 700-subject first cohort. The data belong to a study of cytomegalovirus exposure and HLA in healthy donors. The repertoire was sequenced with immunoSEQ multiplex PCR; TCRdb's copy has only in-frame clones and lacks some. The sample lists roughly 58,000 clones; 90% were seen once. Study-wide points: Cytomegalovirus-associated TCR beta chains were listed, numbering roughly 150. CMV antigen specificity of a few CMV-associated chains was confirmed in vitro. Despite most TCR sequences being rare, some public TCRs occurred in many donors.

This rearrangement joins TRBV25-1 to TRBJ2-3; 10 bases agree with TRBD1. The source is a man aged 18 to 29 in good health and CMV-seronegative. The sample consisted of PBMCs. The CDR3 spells CASSLDRGQINTDTQYF. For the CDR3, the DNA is TGTGCCAGCAGTCTAGACAGGGGGCAAATTAATACAGATACGCAGTATTTT.